The present T cell receptor beta chain was sequenced within a study of human T cells and chemical hapten exposure. Overall study: Recorded diagnoses among the mostly female patients were alopecia areata, totalis or universalis. Per-sample variation in TCR yield stemmed mainly from small pooled library volume differences.

Regarding time point: patch test 2, 6 weeks after DPC sensitization. Described treatment: therapeutic diphenylcyclopropenone sensitization with weekly scalp DPC. Germline V gives CDR1 MRHNA, CDR2 SNTAGT. The length of the CDR3 is 11 residues. Between the trimmed V and J ends, which lost 9 bases and 2 bases, there was a span of 7 bases. This clonotype has at least ten counts. TCRdb reprocessed the RACE reads via MiXCR and lists one record per CDR3 protein. The sample has about 81,000 distinct CDR3 sequences; roughly 10% are singletons. The chain carries TRBV6-4 and TRBJ1-2, with unresolved D. The material was whole blood, obtained in connection with sensitization to the hapten diphenylcyclopropenone (DPC). The source is a woman in her twenties or thirties with alopecia areata. Some clones in this sample may be carry-over from other donors' samples. The DNA for the CDR3 is TGTGCCAGTGACGGCAACTATGGCTACACCTTC. This sequence encodes CASDGNYGYTF.